This is a list of T cell receptor beta chains from one sample in a study of beta chain features in type 1 diabetes. The method was immunoSEQ multiplex PCR; TCRdb's version includes in-frame clones alone and lacks a portion of them. The sample includes hundreds of thousands of clones, roughly 16% of them seen just once. Input material: naive CD4+ T cells from blood. Receptors were obtained from a man aged 18 to 30 in good health. Each CDR3 is given with its conserved first and last residue. A D gene is named only where the DNA matches it firmly. Clone size is not always given. Where it is, it says once, few, many or a class for expanded clones.

j_call clone_size d_call v_call cdr3_aa cdr3_nt
TRBJ2-7 . . TRBV18 CASSPTGTDSYEQYF TGTGCCAGCTCACCTACCGGGACTGACTCCTACGAGCAGTACTTC
TRBJ1-2 few . TRBV7-2 CASSLWTVYGYTF TGTGCCAGCAGCTTGTGGACAGTTTATGGCTACACCTTC
TRBJ2-1 few . TRBV19 CASSIKDPLSPNGEQFF TGTGCCAGTAGTATTAAGGACCCACTCTCTCCCAATGGTGAGCAGTTCTTC
TRBJ2-1 few . TRBV6-6 CASTHHRVREGYEQFF TGTGCCAGCACCCACCACAGGGTCCGGGAAGGCTATGAGCAGTTCTTC
TRBJ1-2 few . TRBV14 CASSRDGGYTF TGTGCCAGCAGCCGGGACGGTGGCTACACCTTC
TRBJ2-7 . . TRBV7-9 CASSLPGRAEEQYF TGTGCCAGCAGCTTACCGGGCAGGGCGGAGGAGCAGTACTTC
TRBJ2-3 . . TRBV4-3 CASSQIERADTQYF TGCGCCAGCAGCCAGATAGAGAGGGCAGATACGCAGTATTTT
TRBJ2-6 few . TRBV5-4 CASSLEGRISGANVLTF TGTGCCAGCAGCTTGGAGGGCAGGATCTCTGGGGCCAACGTCCTGACTTTC
TRBJ2-7 many TRBD1 TRBV28 CASSYRDRVYEQYF TGTGCCAGCAGTTATCGGGACAGGGTCTACGAGCAGTACTTC
TRBJ1-2 few . TRBV30 CAWSPMGYGYGYTF TGTGCCTGGAGTCCTATGGGGTATGGCTATGGCTACACCTTC
TRBJ2-7 few . TRBV11-2 CASRPWGTYEQYF TGTGCCAGCAGACCTTGGGGTACCTACGAGCAGTACTTC
TRBJ1-2 . . TRBV2 CASSDWGSYGYTF TGTGCCAGCAGTGATTGGGGTTCCTATGGCTACACCTTC
TRBJ1-1 . . TRBV7-2 CASSLAGTFMNTEAFF TGTGCCAGCAGCTTAGCGGGGACATTCATGAACACTGAAGCTTTCTTT
TRBJ2-7 few TRBD1 TRBV30 CAWSRAGGSSYEQYF TGTGCCTGGAGCCGCGCAGGGGGTAGCTCCTACGAGCAGTACTTC
TRBJ2-1 . TRBD2 TRBV13 CASSLVPPGGRQFF TGTGCCAGCAGCTTAGTCCCTCCGGGGGGACGGCAGTTCTTC
TRBJ1-2 few TRBD1 TRBV5-6 CASSGPGQALYGYTF TGTGCCAGCAGCGGACCGGGACAGGCTCTCTATGGCTACACCTTC